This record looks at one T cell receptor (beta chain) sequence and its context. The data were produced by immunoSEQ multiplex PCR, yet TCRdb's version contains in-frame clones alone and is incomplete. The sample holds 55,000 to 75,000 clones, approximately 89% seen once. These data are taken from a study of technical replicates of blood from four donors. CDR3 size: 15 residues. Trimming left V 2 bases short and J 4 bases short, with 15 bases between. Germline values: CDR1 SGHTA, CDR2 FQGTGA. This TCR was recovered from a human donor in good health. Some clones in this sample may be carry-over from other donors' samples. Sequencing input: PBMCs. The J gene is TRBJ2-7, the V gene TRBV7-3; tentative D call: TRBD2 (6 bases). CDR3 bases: TGTGCCAGCAGCTTAGGTCTGCGCGGGGAGTACGAGCAGTACTTC. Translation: CASSLGLRGEYEQYF.